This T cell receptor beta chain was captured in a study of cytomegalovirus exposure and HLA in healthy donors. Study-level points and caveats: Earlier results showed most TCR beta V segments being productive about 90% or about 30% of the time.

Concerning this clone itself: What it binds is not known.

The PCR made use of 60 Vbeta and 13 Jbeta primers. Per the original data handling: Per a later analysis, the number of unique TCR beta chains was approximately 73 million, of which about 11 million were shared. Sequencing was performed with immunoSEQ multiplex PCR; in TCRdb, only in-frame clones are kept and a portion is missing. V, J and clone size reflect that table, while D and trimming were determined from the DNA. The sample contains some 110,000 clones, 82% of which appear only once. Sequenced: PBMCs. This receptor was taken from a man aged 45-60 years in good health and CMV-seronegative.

This CDR3 is CASRETGTDSGNTIYF. CDR3 coding DNA: TGTGCCAGCAGAGAAACCGGGACAGACTCTGGAAACACCATATATTTT. V is TRBV6-1 and J is TRBJ1-3, with TRBD1 matching over 7 bases. CDR1 is MNHNS and CDR2 is SASEGT in the germline V gene. V lost 6 bases to trimming and J lost 0 bases; unmatched junction nucleotides: 8. This CDR3 has 16 amino acids.